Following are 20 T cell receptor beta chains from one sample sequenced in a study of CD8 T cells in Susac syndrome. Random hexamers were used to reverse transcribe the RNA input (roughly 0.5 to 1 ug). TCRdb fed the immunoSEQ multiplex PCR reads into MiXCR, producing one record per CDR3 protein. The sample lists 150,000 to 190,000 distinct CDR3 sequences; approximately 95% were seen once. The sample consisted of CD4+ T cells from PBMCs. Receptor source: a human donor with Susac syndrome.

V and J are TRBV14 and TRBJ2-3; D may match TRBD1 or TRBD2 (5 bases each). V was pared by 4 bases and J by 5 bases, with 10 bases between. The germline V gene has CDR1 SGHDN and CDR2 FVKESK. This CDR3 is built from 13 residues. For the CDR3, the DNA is TGTGCCAGCAGCCCGAGGGGCGAAGATACGCAGTATTTT. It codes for CASSPRGEDTQYF.

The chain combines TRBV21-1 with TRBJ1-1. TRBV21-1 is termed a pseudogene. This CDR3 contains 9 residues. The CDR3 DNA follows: TGTGCCAGCAACACTGAAGCTTTCTTT. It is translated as CASNTEAFF.

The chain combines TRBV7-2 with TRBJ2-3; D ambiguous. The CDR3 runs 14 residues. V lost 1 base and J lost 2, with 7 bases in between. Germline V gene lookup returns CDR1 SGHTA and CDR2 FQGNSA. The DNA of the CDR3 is TGTGCCAGCAGCTTAGACACTTCCACAGATACGCAGTATTTT. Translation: CASSLDTSTDTQYF.

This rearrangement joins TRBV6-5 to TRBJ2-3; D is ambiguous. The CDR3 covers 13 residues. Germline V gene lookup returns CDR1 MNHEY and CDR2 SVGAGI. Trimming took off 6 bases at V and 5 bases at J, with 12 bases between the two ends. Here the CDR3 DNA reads TGTGCCAGCAGACCGACTCTGGGAGATACGCAGTATTTT. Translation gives CASRPTLGDTQYF.

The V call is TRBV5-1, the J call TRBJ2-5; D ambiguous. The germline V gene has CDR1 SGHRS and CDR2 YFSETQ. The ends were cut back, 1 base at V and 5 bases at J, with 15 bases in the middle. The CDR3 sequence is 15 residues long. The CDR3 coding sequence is TGCGCCAGCAGCTTGAGTCTCCTTCACGGGGAGACCCAGTACTTC. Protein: CASSLSLLHGETQYF.

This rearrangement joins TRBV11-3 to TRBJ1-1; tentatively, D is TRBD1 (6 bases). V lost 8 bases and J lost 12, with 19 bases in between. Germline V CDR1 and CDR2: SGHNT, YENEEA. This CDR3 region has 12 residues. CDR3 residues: CASSTRDTIPFF. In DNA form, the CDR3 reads TGTGCCAGCTCGACCCGGGACACCATTCCTTTCTTT. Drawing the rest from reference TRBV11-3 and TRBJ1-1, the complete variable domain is EAGVVQSPRYKIIEKKQPVAFWCNPISGHNTLYWYLQNLGQGPELLIRYENEEAVDDSQLPKDRFSAERLKGVDSTLKIQPAELGDSAVYLCASSTRDTIPFFGQGTRLTVV.

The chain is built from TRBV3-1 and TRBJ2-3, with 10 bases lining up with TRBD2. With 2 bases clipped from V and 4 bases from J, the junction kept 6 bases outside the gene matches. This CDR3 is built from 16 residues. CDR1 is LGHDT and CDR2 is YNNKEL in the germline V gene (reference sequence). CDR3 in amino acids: CASSQTSGALSDTQYF. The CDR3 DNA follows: TGTGCCAGCAGCCAAACTAGCGGGGCACTATCAGATACGCAGTATTTT.

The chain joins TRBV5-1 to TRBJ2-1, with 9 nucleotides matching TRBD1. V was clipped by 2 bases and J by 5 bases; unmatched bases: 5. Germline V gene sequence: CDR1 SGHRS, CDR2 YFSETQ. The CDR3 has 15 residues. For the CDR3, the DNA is TGCGCCAGCAGCTTACGGGGACAGGGAGACAATGAGCAGTTCTTC. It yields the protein CASSLRGQGDNEQFF.

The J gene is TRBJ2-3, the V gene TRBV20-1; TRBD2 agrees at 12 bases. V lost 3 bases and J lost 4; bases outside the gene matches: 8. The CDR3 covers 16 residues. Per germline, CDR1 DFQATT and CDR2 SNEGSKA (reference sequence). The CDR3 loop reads CSASLLAGGGSDTQYF. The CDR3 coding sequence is TGCAGTGCTAGTTTACTAGCGGGGGGAGGGTCAGATACGCAGTATTTT.

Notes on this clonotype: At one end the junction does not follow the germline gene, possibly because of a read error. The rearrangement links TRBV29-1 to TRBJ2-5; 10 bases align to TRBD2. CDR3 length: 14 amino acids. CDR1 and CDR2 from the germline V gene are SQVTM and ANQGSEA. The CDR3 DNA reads TGCAGCGTTAAAGAGCGGGGGGGCTGGGAGACCCAGTACTTC. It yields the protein CSVKERGGWETQYF.

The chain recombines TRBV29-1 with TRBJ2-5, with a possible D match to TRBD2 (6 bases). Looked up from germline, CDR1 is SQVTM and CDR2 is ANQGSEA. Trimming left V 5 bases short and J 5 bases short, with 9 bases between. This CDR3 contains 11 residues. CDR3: CSVWGGETQYF. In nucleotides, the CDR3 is TGCAGCGTTTGGGGAGGCGAGACCCAGTACTTC.

Here the CDR3 DNA reads TGTGCCAGCAGCCTGCAAGGACCGGGACAGGGGAGCTCCTACGAGCAGTACTTC. This codes for CASSLQGPGQGSSYEQYF. The gene calls are TRBV4-2 and TRBJ2-7, with 10 positions matching TRBD1. The length of the CDR3 is 18 residues. J lost 0 bases, V lost 4 bases, and 12 bases had no gene match. Germline V gene data show CDR1 as LGHNA and CDR2 as YNFKEQ.

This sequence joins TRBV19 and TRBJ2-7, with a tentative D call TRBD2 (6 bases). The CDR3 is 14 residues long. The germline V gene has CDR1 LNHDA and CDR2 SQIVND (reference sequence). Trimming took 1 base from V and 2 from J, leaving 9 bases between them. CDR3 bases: TGTGCCAGTAGTATAGGCGCTAGCGCCTACGAGCAGTACTTC. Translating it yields CASSIGASAYEQYF.

CDR3 nucleotides: TGCAGCGTTGAAGAGAGGCAGGGGAGGGGAGATACGCAGTATTTT. Translation gives CSVEERQGRGDTQYF. The chain has TRBV29-1 and TRBJ2-3; D perhaps matches TRBD2 (7 bases). Germline lookup yields CDR1 SQVTM and CDR2 ANQGSEA. The CDR3 contains 15 residues. V lost 0 bases and J 5 bases, leaving 15 bases between the germline ends.

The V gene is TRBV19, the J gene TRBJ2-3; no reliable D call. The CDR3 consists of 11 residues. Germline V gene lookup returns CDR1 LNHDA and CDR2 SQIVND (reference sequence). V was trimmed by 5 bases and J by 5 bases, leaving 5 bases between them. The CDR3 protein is CASSVRDTQYF. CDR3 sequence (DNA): TGTGCCAGTAGTGTCAGAGATACGCAGTATTTT.

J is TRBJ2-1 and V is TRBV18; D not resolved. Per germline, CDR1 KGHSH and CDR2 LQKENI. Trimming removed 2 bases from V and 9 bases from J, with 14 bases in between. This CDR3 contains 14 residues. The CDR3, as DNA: TGTGCCAGCTCACCAGGCATTGGGCGAGGTGAGCAGTTCTTC. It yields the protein CASSPGIGRGEQFF.

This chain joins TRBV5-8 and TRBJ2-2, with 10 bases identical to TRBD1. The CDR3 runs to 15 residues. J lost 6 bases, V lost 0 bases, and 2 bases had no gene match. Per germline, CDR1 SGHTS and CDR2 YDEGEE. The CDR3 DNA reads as TGTGCCAGCAGCTTGGGACAGGGGGCGGCCGGGGAGCTGTTTTTT. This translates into CASSLGQGAAGELFF.

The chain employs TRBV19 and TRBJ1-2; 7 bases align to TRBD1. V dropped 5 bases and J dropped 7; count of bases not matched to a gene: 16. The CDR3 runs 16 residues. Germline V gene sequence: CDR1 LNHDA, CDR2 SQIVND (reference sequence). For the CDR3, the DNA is TGTGCCAGTAGTCTCGGACAGGCGGGCTCAAGTCGTGGCTACACCTTC. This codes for CASSLGQAGSSRGYTF.

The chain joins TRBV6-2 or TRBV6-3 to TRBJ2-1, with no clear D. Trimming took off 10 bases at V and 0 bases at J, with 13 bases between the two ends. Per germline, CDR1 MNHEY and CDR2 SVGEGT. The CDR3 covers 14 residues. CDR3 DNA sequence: TGTGCCACCTATCCGGATAGCTCCTACAATGAGCAGTTCTTC. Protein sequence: CATYPDSSYNEQFF.

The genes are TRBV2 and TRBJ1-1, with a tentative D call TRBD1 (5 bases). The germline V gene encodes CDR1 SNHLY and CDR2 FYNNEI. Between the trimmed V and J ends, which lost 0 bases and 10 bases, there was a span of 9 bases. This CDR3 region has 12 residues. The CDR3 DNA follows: TGTGCCAGCAGTGAAGCGCGGGACCGAGCTTTCTTT. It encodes CASSEARDRAFF.